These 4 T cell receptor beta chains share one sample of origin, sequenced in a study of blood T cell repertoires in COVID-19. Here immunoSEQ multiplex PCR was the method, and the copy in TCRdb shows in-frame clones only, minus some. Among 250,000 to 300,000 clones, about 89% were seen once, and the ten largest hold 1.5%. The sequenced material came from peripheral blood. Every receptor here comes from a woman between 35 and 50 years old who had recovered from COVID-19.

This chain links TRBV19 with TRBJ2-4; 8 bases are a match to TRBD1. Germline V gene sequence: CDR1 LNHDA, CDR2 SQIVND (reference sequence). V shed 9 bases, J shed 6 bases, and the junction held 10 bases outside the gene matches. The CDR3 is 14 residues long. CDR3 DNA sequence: TGTGCCAGCATGGACAGGGATGGAGGAAACATTCAGTACTTC. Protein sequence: CASMDRDGGNIQYF.

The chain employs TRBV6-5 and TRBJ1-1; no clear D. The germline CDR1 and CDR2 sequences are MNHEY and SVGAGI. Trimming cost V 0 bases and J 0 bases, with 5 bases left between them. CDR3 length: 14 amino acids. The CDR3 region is CASSYSAMNTEAFF. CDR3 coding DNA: TGTGCCAGCAGTTACTCGGCCATGAACACTGAAGCTTTCTTT.

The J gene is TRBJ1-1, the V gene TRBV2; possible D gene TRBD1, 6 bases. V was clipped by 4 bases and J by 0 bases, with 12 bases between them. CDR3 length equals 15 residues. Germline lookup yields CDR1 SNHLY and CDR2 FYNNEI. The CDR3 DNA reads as TGTGCCAGCAGTGGACAGGTTCAAATGAACACTGAAGCTTTCTTT. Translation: CASSGQVQMNTEAFF.

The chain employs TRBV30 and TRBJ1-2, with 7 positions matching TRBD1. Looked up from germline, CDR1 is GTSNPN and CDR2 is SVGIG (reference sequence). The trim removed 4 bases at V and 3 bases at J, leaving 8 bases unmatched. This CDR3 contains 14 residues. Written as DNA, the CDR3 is TGTGCCTGGACCCCGACAGGGTGGGACTATGGCTACACCTTC. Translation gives CAWTPTGWDYGYTF.